A selection of T cell receptor beta chains follows, all from one sample in a study of blood T cell repertoires in COVID-19. TCRdb's copy holds only in-frame clones and misses some; the assay was immunoSEQ multiplex PCR. The sample contains around 56,000 clones, approximately 90% of which appear only once. Specimen: peripheral blood. These receptors all come from a woman in her sixties or seventies with active or convalescent COVID-19. Both conserved end residues are part of each CDR3. Fields, in order: V gene, clone size, CDR3 protein. Clone size appears in some rows only: once, few, many, or a class for an expanded clone.

TRBV28	.	CASRPGQGLYNSPLHF
TRBV30	.	CAWSAGNRVDGYTF
TRBV6-5	many	CASSWTGNNEQYF
TRBV6-5	.	CASRVSLYEQYF
TRBV6-2/TRBV6-3	.	CASSYGGGNQPQHF
TRBV19	.	CASSIGQGSTDTQYF
TRBV28	.	CASRSGAEQETQYF
TRBV19	.	CASRTVTGADEQFF
TRBV7-2	.	CASSPYRNRDTEAFF
TRBV3-1/TRBV3-2	.	CASSQAEQKQYF
TRBV11-2	.	CASSLADRPSGNTIYF
TRBV9	.	CASSVGPSSYNEQFF
TRBV27	.	CASRDRGRDGYTF
TRBV9	.	CASSPGGASYNEQFF
TRBV6-2/TRBV6-3	.	CASSTGQVYGYTF
TRBV12-3/TRBV12-4	.	CASSPVRDTQYF
TRBV4-2	few	CASSQETSAPDTQYF
TRBV14	.	CASSQDGSRKNIQYF
TRBV9	once	CASSVMASTEAFF
TRBV12-3/TRBV12-4	.	CASSLQGFYGYTF
TRBV7-2	.	CASSLASSGGLEQYF
TRBV2	.	CASTQGDGYTF
TRBV24-1	once	CATSEGRALNEQFF
TRBV6-5	.	CASILGQNNNQPQHF
TRBV2	once	CASSAGYEQYF
TRBV15	.	CATSRDPTDTQYF
TRBV6-6	.	CASSPTLNTEAFF
TRBV7-9	.	CASSLGTLERAEKLFF
TRBV6-5	once	CASSSDRGGEQYF
TRBV9	.	CASSEAPGGRYEQYF
TRBV28	.	CASPTLLAGWADTQYF
TRBV2	.	CASSATSSTGELFF
TRBV19	.	CASSIRTGRQPQHF
TRBV28	.	CASRSGRGRATNEKLFF
TRBV5-1	.	CASSPTGAYNSPLHF
TRBV30	.	CACPGTGTYNEQFF
TRBV18	.	CASSLGGSGNTIYF
TRBV10-3	.	CAISETRTVANTGELFF
TRBV5-1	.	CASSLRATGGQNSPLHF
TRBV28	.	CASTTSGSHTDTQYF
TRBV11-2	.	CASSQSLQGFSTDTQYF
TRBV28	.	CASSSDRGNTIYF
TRBV10-3	.	CAIKGDNLSNQPQHF
TRBV6-6	.	CASRESGGLQETQYF
TRBV6-5	.	CATDGSGRTKNIQYF
TRBV4-2	.	CASSQDSAGGVYEQFF
TRBV7-2	.	CASSLDRINEQFF
TRBV18	.	CATKQKHNEKLFF
TRBV18	.	CASSGDTDRYGYTF
TRBV7-8	.	CASSLGGGNQPQHF
TRBV6-1	.	CASSEQRGTEAFF
TRBV2	.	CASSEEGQGYNEQFF
TRBV18	.	CASSPSRDRKYEQYF
TRBV5-8	.	CASSPNYGYTF